Listed here are 12 T cell receptor beta chains from one sample, sequenced in a study of identical twins. TCRdb passed the 5' RACE reads through MiXCR, listing each CDR3 protein once. The sample holds hundreds of thousands of distinct CDR3 sequences, 10% to 15% seen once. The sample was also linked to a second study, of yellow fever vaccine responses in identical twins.

The specimen was CD8+ T cells sorted from blood. The receptors stem from a young woman in good health.

The V and J genes are TRBV7-3 and TRBJ2-7, with 9 bases that match TRBD2. The trim removed 2 bases at V and 4 bases at J, leaving 12 bases unmatched. Per the germline V gene, CDR1 is SGHTA and CDR2 is FQGTGA. The CDR3 length is 17 residues. CDR3 loop: CASSLWPAGGLFYEQYF. CDR3 DNA: TGTGCCAGCAGCTTATGGCCAGCGGGAGGCCTTTTTTACGAGCAGTACTTC. Full variable domain (rest looked up from reference TRBV7-3 and TRBJ2-7): GAGVSQTPSNKVTEKGKYVELRCDPISGHTALYWYRQSLGQGPEFLIYFQGTGAADDSGLPNDRFFAVRPEGSVSTLKIQRTERGDSAVYLCASSLWPAGGLFYEQYFGPGTRLTVT.

This clonotype occurred many times. The chain carries TRBV4-1 and TRBJ2-1, with D possibly TRBD2 on 5 matching bases. Germline V gives CDR1 MGHRA, CDR2 YSYEKL. The V end lost 4 bases, the J end lost 0 bases, and 10 bases lay between the germline ends. CDR3 length: 15 residues. CDR3 sequence reads: CASSPKGSSYNEQFF. The CDR3 DNA sequence: TGCGCCAGCAGCCCTAAAGGGAGCTCCTACAATGAGCAGTTCTTC.

A few counts support this clonotype. The J gene is TRBJ2-3, the V gene TRBV5-1; 9 bases are shared with TRBD2. V trimming: 0 bases; J trimming: 6 bases; junction bases outside the gene matches: 5. Germline V gene sequence: CDR1 SGHRS, CDR2 YFSETQ. CDR3 size: 15 residues. The DNA of the CDR3 is TGCGCCAGCAGCTTGGAGGGACTAGCAGTGGATACGCAGTATTTT. This codes for CASSLEGLAVDTQYF.

This clonotype was picked up many times. The CDR3 reads CAISEPQGPATSGGYTDTQYF. CDR3 in DNA: TGTGCCATCAGTGAGCCCCAAGGGCCCGCGACTAGCGGGGGTTACACAGATACGCAGTATTTT. The rearrangement joins TRBV10-3 to TRBJ2-3; 12 bases map to TRBD2. Germline CDR1 ENHRY, CDR2 SYGVKD. Trimming removed 2 bases from V and 2 bases from J; junction bases left unmatched: 17. This CDR3 comprises 21 residues.

The V call is TRBV12-5, the J call TRBJ2-7; D gene unclear. The germline gives CDR1 LGHNT, CDR2 FRNRAP. The CDR3 sequence is 12 residues long. V lost 1 base and J 5 bases, leaving 6 bases between the germline ends. The CDR3 sequence is CASGLGRNEQYF. The CDR3 region has the DNA TGTGCTAGTGGTTTGGGAAGAAACGAGCAGTACTTC.

At least ten counts were recorded for this clonotype. The chain joins TRBV5-1 to TRBJ2-7; 8 positions agree with TRBD1. This CDR3 comprises 16 residues. CDR1 and CDR2 from the germline V gene are SGHRS and YFSETQ. V lost 1 base to trimming and J lost 5 bases; unmatched junction nucleotides: 11. This CDR3 reads CASSLRGRGQVDEQYF. CDR3 bases: TGCGCCAGCAGCTTGAGAGGCAGGGGGCAGGTTGACGAGCAGTACTTC.

The rearrangement uses TRBV7-9 and TRBJ2-7; D remains ambiguous. The CDR3 has 15 residues. V was pared by 4 bases and J by 3 bases, with 16 bases between. The germline V gene encodes CDR1 SEHNR and CDR2 FQNEAQ (reference sequence). The CDR3 DNA reads as TGTGCCAGCAGCTCAGACTCTTTCTTGGGCTACGAGCAGTACTTC. Its protein is CASSSDSFLGYEQYF.

The gene calls are TRBV29-1 and TRBJ2-7; D is ambiguous. Germline-derived CDR1 and CDR2 are SQVTM and ANQGSEA. The length of the CDR3 is 13 residues. Trimming stripped 4 bases from V and 3 bases from J, with 13 bases between. CDR3 loop: CSVAAEQYYEQYF. The CDR3 DNA is TGCAGCGTTGCGGCAGAACAATACTACGAGCAGTACTTC.

This clonotype was counted at least ten times. This chain joins TRBV27 and TRBJ2-1; TRBD2 matches 10 bases. After removal of 5 bases from V and 8 bases from J, the junction contained 12 bases not matched to a gene. Germline lookup yields CDR1 MNHEY and CDR2 SMNVEV (reference sequence). The CDR3 has 16 amino acids. The CDR3 spells CASSPPLAGDSYEQFF. The CDR3 DNA reads as TGTGCCAGCAGTCCCCCCCTAGCGGGAGATTCGTATGAGCAGTTCTTC.

The rearrangement links TRBV20-1 to TRBJ2-7, with 16 nucleotides matching TRBD2. Germline-derived CDR1 and CDR2 are DFQATT and SNEGSKA (reference sequence). The CDR3 extends over 18 amino acids. V lost 0 bases, J lost 6 bases, and 11 bases stayed unmatched. CDR3 amino acids: CSARDPQGLAGGQVEQYV. The CDR3 DNA reads as TGCAGTGCTAGAGATCCTCAGGGACTAGCGGGGGGGCAGGTCGAGCAGTACGTC.

There are many counts of this clonotype. The J gene is TRBJ2-6, the V gene TRBV6-2 or TRBV6-3; TRBD1 is a possible D gene (5 bases). V lost 3 bases and J 4 bases, leaving 10 bases between the germline ends. The CDR3 totals 15 residues. The germline V gene has CDR1 MNHEY and CDR2 SVGEGT. This CDR3 reads CASSYIGAGANVLTF. The DNA for the CDR3 is TGTGCCAGCAGTTATATAGGGGCAGGGGCCAACGTCCTGACTTTC.

This clonotype was detected only a few times. The V gene is TRBV4-1, the J gene TRBJ1-1; D might be TRBD1 (5 bases). Trimming stripped 0 bases from V and 10 bases from J, with 21 bases between. CDR3 size: 16 residues. CDR1 MGHRA and CDR2 YSYEKL come from the germline V gene. The CDR3 loop reads CASSQEVKWGRGSAFF. The CDR3 region has the DNA TGCGCCAGCAGCCAAGAGGTTAAATGGGGCCGAGGTTCAGCTTTCTTT.